Following are 30 T cell receptor beta chains from one sample sequenced in a study of blood T cells in healthy people across ages. It was with a sample-barcoded 5' primer and a J-beta primer mix that a second PCR of roughly 7 to 11 cycles was run. Each CDR3 protein gets one entry after TCRdb re-called the 5' RACE reads with MiXCR. This sample carries roughly 800,000 distinct CDR3 sequences, roughly 25% of them seen once, and the ten largest clones take roughly a tenth. These sequences were also reported in another study, on T cells of mothers and their children.

Input material: blood. The source of these receptors is a boy aged 10-17 years in good health.

The V and J genes are TRBV7-2 and TRBJ2-7; D gene unclear. V was cut by 1 base and J by 2 bases, with 12 bases left in between. The CDR3 is 15 amino acids. Germline V lookup: CDR1 SGHTA, CDR2 FQGNSA. This chain's CDR3 is CASSLVWQATYEQYF. The CDR3 DNA reads TGTGCCAGCAGCTTAGTTTGGCAGGCGACCTACGAGCAGTACTTC.

This clonotype came up a few times. This chain links TRBV6-1 with TRBJ2-5; D is unresolved. The length of the CDR3 is 12 residues. Germline loops: CDR1 MNHNS, CDR2 SASEGT. V was clipped by 2 bases and J by 4 bases, with 5 bases between them. CDR3 sequence: CASSEIRETQYF. The CDR3, as DNA: TGTGCCAGCAGTGAAATTCGAGAGACCCAGTACTTC.

This clonotype was counted only a few times. The chain combines TRBV29-1 with TRBJ2-7; 12 nucleotides match TRBD2. The junction had 8 bases not matched to a gene; V was cut back by 4 bases and J by 4 bases. Germline lookup yields CDR1 SQVTM and CDR2 ANQGSEA. This CDR3 comprises 15 residues. The CDR3 region has the DNA TGCAGCGTTGTGACTAGCGGGAGACTCTCTTACGAGCAGTACTTC. Its translation: CSVVTSGRLSYEQYF.

This chain joins TRBV5-1 and TRBJ1-1; D not certain. The V and J ends lost 3 bases and 3 bases respectively, with 9 bases between them. This CDR3 comprises 13 residues. The germline gives CDR1 SGHRS, CDR2 YFSETQ. The CDR3 region is CASSSNTDTEAFF. As DNA, the CDR3 is TGCGCCAGCAGCTCGAACACGGACACTGAAGCTTTCTTT. The entire variable domain, with the rest obtained from reference TRBV5-1 and TRBJ1-1, is as follows: KAGVTQTPRYLIKTRGQQVTLSCSPISGHRSVSWYQQTPGQGLQFLFEYFSETQRNKGNFPGRFSGRQFSNSRSEMNVSTLELGDSALYLCASSSNTDTEAFFGQGTRLTVV.

This clonotype occurred a few times. V and J are TRBV3-1 and TRBJ2-5; TRBD1 matches 7 bases. Matching the DNA end better, TRBJ2-7 makes the J call doubtful. There are 15 residues in the CDR3. Per the germline V gene, CDR1 is LGHDT and CDR2 is YNNKEL (reference sequence). The CDR3, as DNA: TGTGCCAGCAGCCTGGGGGACAGCCACTCCTACGAGCAGTACTTC. This encodes CASSLGDSHSYEQYF.

This clonotype has just a few counts. The V call is TRBV10-1, the J call TRBJ2-3; 9 bases match TRBD2. The CDR3 covers 17 residues. Germline assignment: CDR1 WNHNN and CDR2 SYGVQD (reference sequence). V dropped 6 bases and J dropped 5; count of bases not matched to a gene: 15. This CDR3 reads CASSHRGLAGPGDTQYF. CDR3 nucleotides: TGCGCCAGCAGCCACCGAGGGCTAGCGGGACCTGGAGATACGCAGTATTTT.

The chain is built from TRBV29-1 and TRBJ2-3; D is unresolved. Per germline, CDR1 SQVTM and CDR2 ANQGSEA. Trimming removed 3 bases at V and 6 bases at J, with 4 bases between. The CDR3 spans 10 residues. CDR3 amino acids: CSVEVDTQYF. The CDR3 bases are TGCAGCGTTGAGGTTGATACGCAGTATTTT.

There are a few counts of this clonotype. The chain uses TRBV7-2 and TRBJ1-1, with TRBD1 identical over 7 bases. Unmatched junction bases numbered 12, after V lost 5 bases and J lost 3 bases. Germline CDR1 is SGHTA and CDR2 is FQGNSA. The CDR3 length is 16 residues. This CDR3 is CASSLPQGTGDTEAFF. DNA for the CDR3: TGTGCCAGCAGCCTCCCACAGGGGACGGGAGACACTGAAGCTTTCTTT.

This clonotype has a handful of counts. The chain uses TRBV6-2 or TRBV6-3 and TRBJ2-5, with 11 bases that match TRBD1. The J call may be faulty, since TRBJ2-1 better matches the DNA end. In germline, CDR1 is MNHEY, CDR2 SVGEGT. The CDR3 extends over 15 amino acids. This CDR3 is CASSSSGQGASEQFF. The CDR3 nucleotides read TGTGCCAGCAGTTCCTCCGGACAGGGGGCCAGTGAGCAGTTCTTC.

The chain links TRBV5-1 to TRBJ1-1, with no clear D. Germline values: CDR1 SGHRS, CDR2 YFSETQ. The CDR3 has 13 residues. V lost 2 bases and J lost 7, with 12 bases in between. CDR3 loop: CASSLTIGGEAFF. The CDR3 DNA follows: TGCGCCAGCAGCTTAACCATCGGCGGTGAAGCTTTCTTT. Looking up the rest from reference TRBV5-1 and TRBJ1-1 gives the full variable domain: KAGVTQTPRYLIKTRGQQVTLSCSPISGHRSVSWYQQTPGQGLQFLFEYFSETQRNKGNFPGRFSGRQFSNSRSEMNVSTLELGDSALYLCASSLTIGGEAFFGQGTRLTVV.

The chain uses TRBV29-1 and TRBJ2-1, with D hard to call. V lost 7 bases, J lost 2 bases, and 12 bases lay in between. Germline V CDR1 and CDR2: SQVTM, ANQGSEA. This CDR3 comprises 13 residues. The CDR3 sequence: CSAQPITYNEQFF. The CDR3 DNA reads as TGCAGCGCCCAGCCGATAACCTACAATGAGCAGTTCTTC.

This clonotype was counted between two and nine times. This chain uses TRBV2 with TRBJ2-7; a possible D gene is TRBD2 (6 bases). Trimming removed 11 bases from V and 5 bases from J, with 19 bases in between. In germline, CDR1 is SNHLY, CDR2 FYNNEI. This CDR3 contains 13 residues. As DNA, the CDR3 is TGTGCCGCTCAGGAGGGTTTTATGAACGAGCAGTACTTC. Protein: CAAQEGFMNEQYF.

The rearrangement links TRBV2 to TRBJ2-5, with D tentatively TRBD1 (5 bases). Germline V gene sequence: CDR1 SNHLY, CDR2 FYNNEI. The V end lost 6 bases, the J end lost 0 bases, and 8 bases lay between the germline ends. This CDR3 region has 13 residues. The CDR3 protein is CASRDSDQETQYF. CDR3 DNA sequence: TGTGCCAGCAGAGACAGTGACCAAGAGACCCAGTACTTC.

The chain couples TRBV12-3 or TRBV12-4 to TRBJ2-2; D gene uncertain. The CDR3 contains 14 residues. Trimming stripped 6 bases from V and 3 bases from J, with 11 bases between. The DNA for the CDR3 is TGTGCCAGCAGCCAAGGTTCCTACACCGGGGAGCTGTTTTTT. Translating gives CASSQGSYTGELFF.

There are a few counts of this clonotype. The rearrangement joins TRBV28 to TRBJ2-1, with 7 bases lining up with TRBD2. The V gene end was trimmed by 7 bases and the J gene end by 8 bases; junction bases not matched to a gene: 8. This CDR3 is 13 amino acids long. CDR1 is MDHEN, CDR2 SYDVKM, per germline. The CDR3 coding sequence is TGTGCCAGCATCGTTGCGGGAGACCATGAGCAGTTCTTC. Its translation is CASIVAGDHEQFF.

This clonotype was counted between two and nine times. This chain links TRBV10-3 with TRBJ2-2; D is tentatively TRBD1 or TRBD2 (5 bases each). In germline, CDR1 is ENHRY, CDR2 SYGVKD. The CDR3 consists of 16 residues. V was clipped by 3 bases and J by 4 bases, with 15 bases between them. The chain's CDR3 is CAISDWGSSFTGELFF. The CDR3 DNA sequence: TGTGCCATCAGTGATTGGGGGAGTTCGTTCACCGGGGAGCTGTTTTTT.

This clonotype has just a few counts. This chain connects TRBV29-1 to TRBJ2-1; TRBD2 aligns across 8 bases. CDR1 and CDR2 (germline): SQVTM, ANQGSEA. V was pared by 6 bases and J by 5 bases, with 9 bases of the junction left unmatched. CDR3 length equals 14 residues. The CDR3 DNA reads TGCAGCGTCCCTCGGGCAGCGGGGGACAATGAGCAGTTCTTC. Its protein product is CSVPRAAGDNEQFF.

This clonotype has more than one count but fewer than ten. The chain recombines TRBV13 with TRBJ2-5, with D possibly being TRBD2 (6 bases). Germline V gene sequence: CDR1 PRHDT, CDR2 FYEKMQ (reference sequence). The length of the CDR3 is 13 residues. Trimming took 8 bases from V and 0 from J, leaving 10 bases between them. This chain's CDR3 is CASSPGDQETQYF. CDR3 nucleotide sequence: TGTGCCAGCTCCCCGGGGGACCAAGAGACCCAGTACTTC.

This clonotype was detected a few times. Here the CDR3 reads CASSEWGSDYGYTF. Here the CDR3 DNA reads TGTGCCAGCAGTGAATGGGGCAGCGACTATGGCTACACCTTC. The chain couples TRBV6-1 to TRBJ1-2, with TRBD1 as a possible D gene (5 bases). V was trimmed by 2 bases and J by 3 bases, leaving 10 bases between them. Per germline, CDR1 MNHNS and CDR2 SASEGT. The CDR3 is made up of 14 amino acids.

Only one count was recorded for this clonotype. This rearrangement joins TRBV6-5 to TRBJ2-5; D might be TRBD1 (5 bases). Gene TRBJ2-7 matches the end of the DNA better, so the J call may be wrong. Germline assignment: CDR1 MNHEY and CDR2 SVGAGI. The CDR3 has 14 amino acids. This CDR3 reads CASSLTMTAYEQYF. The CDR3 nucleotides read TGTGCCAGCAGTCTGACCATGACAGCCTACGAGCAGTACTTC.

V usage is TRBV20-1 and J usage is TRBJ2-2; D gene unclear. There are 15 residues in the CDR3. CDR1 and CDR2 from the germline V gene are DFQATT and SNEGSKA (reference sequence). Trimming pared 1 base from V and 0 bases from J, leaving 9 bases between. CDR3 region: CSARGVAANTGELFF. The CDR3 nucleotides read TGCAGTGCTAGAGGCGTAGCAGCGAACACCGGGGAGCTGTTTTTT.

This chain joins TRBV7-8 and TRBJ1-4; D gene ambiguous. CDR1 and CDR2 from the germline V gene are SGHVS and FQNEAQ. The CDR3 spans 12 residues. V lost 3 bases, J lost 7 bases, and 6 bases lay in between. CDR3 bases: TGTGCCAGCAGCTTGTACCTTGAAAAACTGTTTTTT. This sequence encodes CASSLYLEKLFF.

This clonotype was detected a few times. V gene TRBV15 combines with J gene TRBJ1-6; D remains ambiguous. Germline-derived CDR1 and CDR2 are LNHNV and YYDKDF (reference sequence). This CDR3 contains 14 residues. V was trimmed by 4 bases and J by 10 bases, leaving 14 bases between them. The CDR3 DNA follows: TGTGCCACCAGCATTATGCGTGGCGGGTCACCCCTCCACTTT. Amino acids: CATSIMRGGSPLHF.

This clonotype was observed a handful of times. The rearrangement uses TRBV9 and TRBJ2-5, with 8 bases fitting TRBD1. The closer fit of TRBJ2-7 to the DNA end suggests the J call may be wrong. The CDR3 has 15 amino acids. Germline lookup yields CDR1 SGDLS and CDR2 YYNGEE. The CDR3 bases are TGTGCCAGCAGCGTAGGACAGGGGAATATCTACGAGCAGTACTTC. Translating it yields CASSVGQGNIYEQYF.

This chain joins TRBV29-1 and TRBJ2-4; no reliable D call. CDR1 is SQVTM, CDR2 ANQGSEA, per germline. With 4 bases removed from V and 6 bases from J, the gap between germline ends came to 7 bases. There are 11 residues in the CDR3. The CDR3 DNA sequence: TGCAGCGTTGTACAGAGAAACATTCAGTACTTC. Amino acids: CSVVQRNIQYF.

V gene TRBV29-1 combines with J gene TRBJ1-4, with D maybe TRBD1 (6 bases). CDR3 length: 13 residues. Germline CDR1 SQVTM, CDR2 ANQGSEA. Deletions cut 7 bases from V and 1 base from J, with 10 bases between. In DNA, the CDR3 is TGCAGCGCCTGGACAGTAACTAATGAAAAACTGTTTTTT. Translated: CSAWTVTNEKLFF.

The chain has TRBV3-1 and TRBJ2-5; TRBD2 matches at 8 bases. The J call may be in error: the DNA end matches TRBJ2-1 better. CDR1 is LGHDT and CDR2 is YNNKEL in the germline V gene (reference sequence). The CDR3 spans 17 residues. The CDR3 region has the DNA TGTGCCAGCAGCCCCCGGGGTAGCGGGAATTTCTACAATGAGCAGTTCTTC. It codes for CASSPRGSGNFYNEQFF.

V and J are TRBV11-2 and TRBJ2-7, with no clear D. The V end was cut by 5 bases, the J end by 1 base, with 15 bases between. CDR3 size: 15 residues. Per germline, CDR1 SGHAT and CDR2 FQNNGV. The CDR3: CASSVGDGDSYEQYF. The CDR3 nucleotides are TGTGCCAGCAGCGTTGGAGACGGCGATTCCTACGAGCAGTACTTC.

This clonotype was picked up many times. The chain combines TRBV29-1 with TRBJ2-5; D call uncertain. This CDR3 has 14 residues. With 7 bases removed from V and 7 bases from J, the gap between germline ends came to 22 bases. From germline, CDR1 is SQVTM and CDR2 ANQGSEA. The CDR3 region is CSAEAVGPNWTQYF. CDR3 in DNA: TGCAGCGCCGAGGCAGTGGGCCCAAACTGGACCCAGTACTTC. Variable domain in full (rest from reference TRBV29-1 and TRBJ2-5): SAVISQKPSRDICQRGTSLTIQCQVDSQVTMMFWYRQQPGQSLTLIATANQGSEATYESGFVIDKFPISRPNLTFSTLTVSNMSPEDSSIYLCSAEAVGPNWTQYFGPGTRLLVL.

The rearrangement uses TRBV28 and TRBJ2-3; TRBD2 matches 10 bases. The CDR3 consists of 14 residues. Germline CDR1 and CDR2: MDHEN and SYDVKM. Trimming at V came to 8 bases and at J to 1 base, leaving 3 bases not matched to a gene. Written as DNA, the CDR3 is TGTGCCAGCGAGGGGACTAGCGGCACAGATACGCAGTATTTT. Amino acid sequence: CASEGTSGTDTQYF.